A single sample gave rise to the 24 T cell receptor beta chains below, sequenced in a study of CD8+ T cells in alopecia areata. It was cDNA, reverse transcribed from extracted RNA, that served as the sequencing template. Produced via immunoSEQ multiplex PCR; TCRdb's table is partial and in-frame only. The table records 170,000 or so clones, 59% of them present only once. The material was CD4+ T cells sorted from blood, obtained at week 0. These receptor sequences come from a human donor with alopecia areata.

This clone was seen just once. The chain combines TRBV29-1 with TRBJ1-1; D remains unclear. The V gene's germline CDR1 is SQVTM and CDR2 ANQGSEA. This CDR3 region has 13 residues. V was pared by 4 bases and J by 0 bases, with 9 bases between. Here the CDR3 reads CSVGLSMNTEAFF. The CDR3 region has the DNA TGCAGCGTTGGTCTGAGCATGAACACTGAAGCTTTCTTT.

The rearrangement uses TRBV4-2 and TRBJ2-5; D ambiguous. CDR1 is LGHNA and CDR2 is YNFKEQ in the germline V gene. Trimming stripped 1 base from V and 1 base from J, with 16 bases between. The CDR3 covers 17 residues. The CDR3 sequence: CASSQGSGTTTQETQYF. In nucleotides, the CDR3 is TGTGCCAGCAGCCAAGGATCTGGCACTACTACCCAAGAGACCCAGTACTTC.

V usage is TRBV29-1 and J usage is TRBJ2-2; possibly TRBD2 for D (6 bases). V was trimmed by 4 bases and J by 7 bases, leaving 10 bases between them. CDR1 SQVTM and CDR2 ANQGSEA come from the germline V gene. This CDR3 has 12 amino acids. Here the CDR3 DNA reads TGCAGCGTTGGATTGGGAGGCGGGGAGCTGTTTTTT. Amino acid sequence: CSVGLGGGELFF.

This clone was counted between two and nine times. The chain joins TRBV19 to TRBJ1-1; 8 bases are shared with TRBD1. The CDR3 extends over 13 amino acids. Trimming removed 7 bases from V and 5 bases from J; junction bases left unmatched: 6. Germline CDR1 reads LNHDA; CDR2 reads SQIVND (reference sequence). Written as DNA, the CDR3 is TGTGCCAGTATGGGCAGGGGGCTGACTGAAGCTTTCTTT. This codes for CASMGRGLTEAFF.

V and J are TRBV11-2 and TRBJ1-1; D possibly corresponds to TRBD1 (6 bases). Germline loops: CDR1 SGHAT, CDR2 FQNNGV. This CDR3 is built from 16 residues. V gave up 0 bases and J gave up 10 bases, with 21 bases separating them. CDR3 protein: CASSLDYGRDGGAAFF. The CDR3 DNA follows: TGTGCCAGCAGCTTAGATTATGGCAGAGACGGGGGGGCAGCTTTCTTT.

The V gene is TRBV2, the J gene TRBJ2-1; 7 bases map to TRBD1. With 7 bases clipped from V and 4 bases from J, the junction kept 4 bases outside the gene matches. Germline values: CDR1 SNHLY, CDR2 FYNNEI. This CDR3 is built from 13 residues. CDR3: CASKGQKYNEQFF. DNA of the CDR3: TGTGCCAGCAAGGGACAGAAGTACAATGAGCAGTTCTTC.

The rearrangement links TRBV10-3 to TRBJ2-5; 10 bases agree with TRBD1. Germline assignment: CDR1 ENHRY and CDR2 SYGVKD. The CDR3 length is 16 residues. Trimming took 2 bases from V and 2 from J; bases not matched to a gene: 5. The CDR3 spells CAISEADRGRQETQYF. CDR3 bases: TGTGCCATCAGTGAGGCGGACAGGGGGAGGCAAGAGACCCAGTACTTC.

This clone was detected a few times. The chain recombines TRBV18 with TRBJ2-2; tentative D call: TRBD1 (6 bases). Germline V lookup: CDR1 KGHSH, CDR2 LQKENI. The CDR3 contains 15 residues. Trimming took off 3 bases at V and 6 bases at J, with 14 bases between the two ends. The CDR3 sequence is CASSPTGTRAGELFF. Written as DNA, the CDR3 is TGTGCCAGCTCACCTACAGGGACGAGGGCCGGGGAGCTGTTTTTT.

About this clone: The junction departs from germline at one end; a sequencing error may be responsible. The J gene is TRBJ2-7, the V gene TRBV20-1; no reliable D call. Germline loops: CDR1 DFQATT, CDR2 SNEGSKA (reference sequence). The CDR3 consists of 11 residues. This CDR3 is CSARDWGEQYF. CDR3 sequence (DNA): TGCAGTGCTCGAGACTGGGGCGAGCAGTACTTC.

This clone appeared a few times. The V and J genes are TRBV7-8 and TRBJ2-2; perhaps TRBD1 as D (6 bases). Trimming stripped 7 bases from V and 0 bases from J, with 21 bases between. Germline CDR1 is SGHVS and CDR2 is FQNEAQ. This CDR3 is 18 amino acids long. CDR3 protein: CASTGAWAPDANTGELFF. The CDR3, as DNA: TGTGCCAGCACAGGGGCGTGGGCGCCAGACGCGAACACCGGGGAGCTGTTTTTT.

The gene calls are TRBV5-1 and TRBJ1-4; 8 nucleotides line up with TRBD1. The germline CDR1 and CDR2 sequences are SGHRS and YFSETQ. This CDR3 is built from 18 residues. Trimming took 6 bases from V and 0 from J; bases not matched to a gene: 13. Written as DNA, the CDR3 is TGCGCCAGCACAACAACGGACAGGGCCCTCGCAACTAATGAAAAACTGTTTTTT. It specifies CASTTTDRALATNEKLFF. The whole variable domain, remainder taken from reference TRBV5-1 and TRBJ1-4, is KAGVTQTPRYLIKTRGQQVTLSCSPISGHRSVSWYQQTPGQGLQFLFEYFSETQRNKGNFPGRFSGRQFSNSRSEMNVSTLELGDSALYLCASTTTDRALATNEKLFFGSGTQLSVL.

This clone has a handful of counts. The chain combines TRBV7-2 with TRBJ2-5, with 8 bases matching TRBD2. Trimming at V came to 4 bases and at J to 1 base, leaving 11 bases not matched to a gene. Germline CDR1 is SGHTA and CDR2 is FQGNSA. The CDR3 loop spans 17 amino acids. CDR3 DNA sequence: TGTGCCAGCAGCTCGATTCTAGCGGGCTGGGGCCAAGAGACCCAGTACTTC. It codes for CASSSILAGWGQETQYF.

The CDR3 DNA is TGTGCCAGCAGCGGGGGTCCCCAAGAGACCCAGTACTTC. Protein sequence: CASSGGPQETQYF. V and J are TRBV9 and TRBJ2-5; D remains unclear. Per the germline V gene, CDR1 is SGDLS and CDR2 is YYNGEE. This CDR3 has 13 amino acids. Deletions cut 3 bases from V and 1 base from J, with 7 bases between.

This clone has more than one count but fewer than ten. The chain combines TRBV30 with TRBJ2-3; a possible D gene is TRBD2 (5 bases). This CDR3 contains 14 residues. The germline V and J ends were trimmed by 1 base and 2 bases, with 10 bases remaining between them. The germline gives CDR1 GTSNPN, CDR2 SVGIG (reference sequence). The CDR3 is CAWSASGFTDTQYF. The CDR3 bases are TGTGCCTGGAGTGCCAGCGGTTTCACAGATACGCAGTATTTT.

This clone turned up a few times. This rearrangement joins TRBV11-2 to TRBJ2-5; 8 nucleotides align to TRBD2. CDR1 and CDR2 from the germline V gene are SGHAT and FQNNGV. The CDR3 runs 15 residues. V was clipped by 2 bases and J by 4 bases; unmatched bases: 6. CDR3 sequence reads: CASSLFIAGRETQYF. CDR3 bases: TGTGCCAGCAGCTTATTTATAGCGGGGAGAGAGACCCAGTACTTC.

V usage is TRBV7-2 and J usage is TRBJ2-5, with TRBD2 matching over 7 bases. Germline CDR1 reads SGHTA; CDR2 reads FQGNSA. V shed 5 bases, J shed 11 bases, and the junction held 17 bases outside the gene matches. CDR3 size: 15 residues. The CDR3 reads CASSPTSVPSGEQYF. In nucleotides, the CDR3 is TGTGCCAGCAGCCCTACTAGCGTCCCCTCGGGGGAGCAGTACTTC.

CDR3 in amino acids: CASKALPGQGETQYF. The CDR3 DNA sequence: TGTGCCAGTAAAGCTCTTCCGGGTCAAGGAGAGACCCAGTACTTC. V is TRBV19 and J is TRBJ2-5; unclear D gene. Trimming took 7 bases from V and 4 from J, leaving 19 bases between them. This CDR3 has 15 amino acids. Germline V lookup: CDR1 LNHDA, CDR2 SQIVND (reference sequence).

This chain uses TRBV29-1 with TRBJ2-5, with 8 bases matching TRBD1. CDR1 is SQVTM and CDR2 is ANQGSEA in the germline V gene. Germline trimming cut 6 bases from V and 2 bases from J; bases unmatched to any gene: 8. The CDR3 totals 14 residues. CDR3 region: CSVHADRVQETQYF. The DNA of the CDR3 is TGCAGCGTGCATGCGGACAGGGTACAAGAGACCCAGTACTTC. The variable domain in full, completed from reference TRBV29-1 and TRBJ2-5, reads SAVISQKPSRDICQRGTSLTIQCQVDSQVTMMFWYRQQPGQSLTLIATANQGSEATYESGFVIDKFPISRPNLTFSTLTVSNMSPEDSSIYLCSVHADRVQETQYFGPGTRLLVL.

CDR3 sequence reads: CSGRGTAYEQYF. The CDR3, as DNA: TGCAGCGGGAGGGGGACAGCGTACGAGCAGTACTTC. V usage is TRBV29-1 and J usage is TRBJ2-7; D is possibly TRBD1 (7 bases). Germline loops: CDR1 SQVTM, CDR2 ANQGSEA. This CDR3 spans 12 amino acids. V lost 7 bases, J lost 4 bases, and 14 bases lay in between.

This chain links TRBV29-1 with TRBJ2-5; TRBD2 might be the D (5 bases). Germline assignment: CDR1 SQVTM and CDR2 ANQGSEA. V was pared by 0 bases and J by 4 bases, with 12 bases between. The CDR3 length is 14 residues. CDR3 DNA sequence: TGCAGCGTTGAAGAGGGAACTAGAATAGAGACCCAGTACTTC. As protein: CSVEEGTRIETQYF.

The genes are TRBV29-1 and TRBJ2-7, with 7 bases fitting TRBD2. Looked up from germline, CDR1 is SQVTM and CDR2 is ANQGSEA. The CDR3 loop spans 11 amino acids. Unmatched junction bases numbered 4, after V lost 8 bases and J lost 3 bases. The CDR3 loop is CSTWEGYEQYF. The CDR3 bases are TGCAGCACCTGGGAGGGCTACGAGCAGTACTTC.

The genes are TRBV19 and TRBJ2-3; tentatively, D is TRBD1 or TRBD2 (5 bases each). This CDR3 is built from 15 residues. Germline V gene data show CDR1 as LNHDA and CDR2 as SQIVND (reference sequence). Trimming pared 5 bases from V and 4 bases from J, leaving 16 bases between. CDR3 sequence: CASSRDRQHADTQYF. CDR3 in DNA: TGTGCCAGTAGTCGGGACCGACAGCACGCAGATACGCAGTATTTT. Using reference TRBV19 and TRBJ2-3 for the parts outside the CDR3, the full variable domain is DGGITQSPKYLFRKEGQNVTLSCEQNLNHDAMYWYRQDPGQGLRLIYYSQIVNDFQKGDIAEGYSVSREKKESFPLTVTSAQKNPTAFYLCASSRDRQHADTQYFGPGTRLTVL.

This clone came up a few times. The chain uses TRBV29-1 and TRBJ2-6; no firm D call. This CDR3 has 13 residues. CDR1 SQVTM and CDR2 ANQGSEA come from the germline V gene. V was cut by 4 bases and J by 0 bases, with 4 bases left in between. CDR3 nucleotide sequence: TGCAGCGTTGTTAGCTCTGGGGCCAACGTCCTGACTTTC. Protein sequence: CSVVSSGANVLTF.

This clone occurred a few times. The CDR3 sequence: CASSLWQVYEQYF. CDR3 sequence (DNA): TGTGCCAGCAGTCTGTGGCAGGTCTACGAGCAGTACTTC. The chain combines TRBV28 with TRBJ2-7; D uncertain. Germline CDR1 MDHEN, CDR2 SYDVKM. The CDR3 is 13 amino acids. Trimming took off 5 bases at V and 3 bases at J, with 11 bases between the two ends.